This entry concerns a single T cell receptor (beta chain). Its antigen is unknown. These data originate in a study of radiotherapy plus CTLA-4 blockade in lung cancer. On the study more broadly: Of the patients, about 18% showed objective responses and around 34% attained disease control.

There are 14 residues in the CDR3. Germline CDR1 and CDR2: GTSNPN and SVGIG (reference sequence). V was trimmed by 1 base and J by 4 bases, leaving 10 bases between them. Broader study findings: The best prediction of response reportedly came from early blood T cell clone dynamics, with interferon-beta.

Produced via immunoSEQ multiplex PCR; TCRdb's table is partial and in-frame only. Among approximately 72,000 clones listed, around four fifths were seen once. The chain combines TRBV30 with TRBJ1-4; D is possibly TRBD1 (6 bases). The sample consisted of peripheral blood, taken from a patient treated with radiotherapy plus ipilimumab. This TCR was recovered from a human donor with non-small cell lung cancer who had a complete response to radiotherapy plus ipilimumab. CDR3 sequence: CAWSGTVGNEKLFF. The DNA of the CDR3 is TGTGCCTGGAGTGGGACAGTGGGTAATGAAAAACTGTTTTTT.